This T cell receptor (beta chain) was identified in a study of cytomegalovirus exposure and HLA in healthy donors. The PCR was carried out with 60 Vbeta primers and 13 Jbeta primers. Some clones are missing from TCRdb's copy, which holds only in-frame ones; the method was immunoSEQ multiplex PCR. Seen here are 90,000 to 120,000 clones, 82% observed once, and the top ten hold under 3.5%. There are 14 residues in the CDR3. Germline values: CDR1 SGHNT, CDR2 YYREEE (reference sequence). Trimming cost V 2 bases and J 4 bases, with 12 bases left between them. The V gene is TRBV5-4, the J gene TRBJ1-2; maybe TRBD1 (5 bases). The sequencing input was PBMCs. The TCR sequence derives from a man aged 30-40 years in good health and CMV-seropositive. The CDR3 loop is CASSLAQGGYGYTF. The CDR3 nucleotides read TGTGCCAGCAGCTTAGCCCAGGGAGGCTATGGCTACACCTTC.